Listed below are T cell receptor beta chains from one sample, sequenced in a study of blood T cell repertoires in COVID-19. Here immunoSEQ multiplex PCR was the method, and the copy in TCRdb shows in-frame clones only, minus some. The sample lists about 120,000 clones, under 80% occurring once. Sequencing was carried out using peripheral blood. Source of these receptors: a man aged 65-85 years with acute or convalescent COVID-19. Both conserved end residues are part of each CDR3. The D gene is left open where the match is weak. The listing skips clone size in some rows; elsewhere it reads once, few, many or a size class.

J gene,D gene,CDR3 length,clone size,V gene,CDR3 protein,CDR3 DNA
TRBJ1-4,NA,14,once,TRBV6-5,CASTSRSPLEKLFF,TGTGCCAGCACGAGTCGGAGCCCGCTTGAAAAACTGTTTTTT
TRBJ2-3,NA,11,NA,TRBV3-1/TRBV3-2,CASSQDDQGQF,TGTGCCAGCAGCCAAGATGATCAGGGCCAATTT
TRBJ2-1,NA,13,NA,TRBV18,CASSQSLPDEQFF,TGTGCCAGCTCGCAAAGTCTACCTGATGAGCAGTTCTTC
TRBJ2-7,TRBD2,11,NA,TRBV5-4,CASSFGLATYF,TGTGCCAGCAGCTTCGGACTAGCGACGTACTTC
TRBJ1-4,TRBD1,15,NA,TRBV4-3,CASSQDGQGDEKLFF,TGCGCCAGCAGCCAAGACGGTCAGGGGGATGAAAAACTGTTTTTT
TRBJ1-4,NA,15,NA,TRBV15,CATSRPTGMVEKLFF,TGTGCCACCAGCAGACCGACCGGGATGGTCGAAAAACTGTTTTTT
TRBJ1-1,NA,13,NA,TRBV19,CASSLSRGTEAFF,TGTGCCAGTAGTTTGAGTCGCGGCACTGAAGCTTTCTTT
TRBJ1-2,TRBD1,14,NA,TRBV2,CASSALDRVEGYTF,TGTGCCAGCAGCGCCTTGGACAGGGTCGAGGGCTACACCTTC
TRBJ1-4,TRBD1,12,once,TRBV30,CALNRGPEKLFF,TGTGCCCTTAACAGGGGGCCTGAAAAACTGTTTTTT
TRBJ1-2,NA,12,NA,TRBV4-1,CASSQVGFGYTF,TGCGCCAGCAGCCAAGTCGGGTTTGGCTACACCTTC
TRBJ2-3,NA,11,NA,TRBV5-1,CASQEGDTQYF,TGCGCCAGCCAGGAGGGAGATACGCAGTATTTT
TRBJ1-1,NA,15,NA,TRBV30,CAWGPKRQMNTEAFF,TGTGCCTGGGGCCCCAAAAGACAGATGAACACTGAAGCTTTCTTT
TRBJ1-1,TRBD1,14,NA,TRBV5-1,CASSFQGARTEAFF,TGCGCCAGCAGCTTTCAGGGGGCGCGAACTGAAGCTTTCTTT
TRBJ1-1,NA,16,NA,TRBV4-2,CASSQDRLNLRQRAFF,TGTGCCAGCAGCCAAGACAGGCTTAACCTCCGCCAACGGGCTTTCTTT
TRBJ2-1,NA,16,NA,TRBV24-1,CATSDTVGGSGDEQFF,TGTGCCACCAGTGATACGGTGGGGGGAAGTGGGGATGAGCAGTTCTTC
TRBJ1-3,NA,14,NA,TRBV7-9,CASSLVSAGNTIYF,TGTGCCAGCAGCTTAGTTTCCGCTGGAAACACCATATATTTT
TRBJ2-3,TRBD1,16,NA,TRBV15,CATSGPGQGSTDTQYF,TGTGCCACCAGCGGACCGGGACAGGGAAGCACAGATACGCAGTATTTT
TRBJ2-7,TRBD1,16,NA,TRBV7-9,CASSFYRDRGLYEQYF,TGTGCCAGCAGCTTCTACCGGGACAGGGGGCTGTACGAGCAGTACTTC
TRBJ1-4,NA,15,few,TRBV4-1,CASSLPDRSNEKLFF,TGCGCCAGCAGCCTTCCGGACAGATCTAATGAAAAACTGTTTTTT
TRBJ2-5,TRBD1,15,NA,TRBV11-3,CASSIGQGYQETQYF,TGTGCCAGCAGCATCGGACAGGGGTACCAAGAGACCCAGTACTTC
TRBJ1-6,NA,14,NA,TRBV7-2,CASSLDSGNSPLHF,TGTGCCAGCAGCTTAGACAGTGGAAATTCACCCCTCCACTTT
TRBJ1-4,NA,14,NA,TRBV6-5,CASRTGLTNEKLFF,TGTGCCAGCAGAACAGGTCTAACTAATGAAAAACTGTTTTTT
TRBJ2-2,TRBD2,15,NA,TRBV3-1/TRBV3-2,CASSQALAGAGELFF,TGTGCCAGCAGCCAGGCCCTAGCGGGGGCCGGGGAGCTGTTTTTT
TRBJ2-7,NA,13,NA,TRBV10-3,CAISVDRQYEQYF,TGTGCCATCAGTGTCGACAGACAATACGAGCAGTACTTC
TRBJ2-7,NA,16,NA,TRBV4-3,CASSQDWGGGTYEQYF,TGCGCCAGCAGCCAAGATTGGGGCGGAGGGACCTACGAGCAGTACTTC
TRBJ1-2,NA,15,NA,TRBV4-3,CASSQDSRGTYGYTF,TGCGCCAGCAGCCAAGATTCCCGGGGGACGTATGGCTACACCTTC
TRBJ2-3,TRBD1,14,NA,TRBV2,CASSSTGVRDTQYF,TGTGCCAGCAGTAGCACAGGGGTCAGGGATACGCAGTATTTT
TRBJ1-1,TRBD1,16,NA,TRBV30,CAWERDRGFSSTEAFF,TGTGCCTGGGAGAGGGACAGGGGATTTAGTAGCACTGAAGCTTTCTTT